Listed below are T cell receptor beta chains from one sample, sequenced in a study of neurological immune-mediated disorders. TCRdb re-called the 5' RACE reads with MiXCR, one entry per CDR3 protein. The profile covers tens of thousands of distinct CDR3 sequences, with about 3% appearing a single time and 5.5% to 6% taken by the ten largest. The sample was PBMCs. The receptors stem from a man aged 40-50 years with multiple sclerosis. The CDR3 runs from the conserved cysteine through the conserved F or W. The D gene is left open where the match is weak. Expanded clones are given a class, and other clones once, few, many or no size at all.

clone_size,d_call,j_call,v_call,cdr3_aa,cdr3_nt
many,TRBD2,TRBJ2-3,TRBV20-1,CSARQLAGGTDTQYF,TGCAGTGCTCGGCAACTAGCGGGGGGCACAGATACGCAGTATTTT
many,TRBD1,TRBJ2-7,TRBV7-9,CASSPGTGHHEQYF,TGTGCCAGCAGCCCCGGGACAGGGCACCACGAGCAGTACTTC
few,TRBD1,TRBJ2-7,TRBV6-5,CASRKTGYGYEQYF,TGTGCCAGCAGGAAGACAGGGTATGGCTACGAGCAGTACTTC
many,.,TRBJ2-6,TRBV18,CASSPFGFSGANVLTF,TGTGCCAGCTCACCGTTTGGCTTCTCTGGGGCCAACGTCCTGACTTTC
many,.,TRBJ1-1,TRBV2,CASSELGNTEAFF,TGTGCCAGCAGTGAACTAGGGAACACTGAAGCTTTCTTT
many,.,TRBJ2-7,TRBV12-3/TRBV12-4,CASKREAGYEQYF,TGTGCCAGCAAACGAGAGGCGGGCTACGAGCAGTACTTC
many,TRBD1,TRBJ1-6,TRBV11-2,CASTPGQHNSPLHF,TGTGCCAGCACCCCGGGACAGCATAATTCACCCCTCCACTTT
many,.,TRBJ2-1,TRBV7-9,CASSLIPPELNEQFF,TGTGCCAGCAGCTTAATCCCCCCAGAACTCAATGAGCAGTTCTTC
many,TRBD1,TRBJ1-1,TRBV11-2,CASTGQTNTEAFF,TGTGCCAGCACGGGACAGACAAACACTGAAGCTTTCTTT
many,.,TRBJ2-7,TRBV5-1,CASSLDRVYEQYF,TGCGCCAGCAGCTTGGACAGGGTCTACGAGCAGTACTTC
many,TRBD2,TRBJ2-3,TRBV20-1,CSASPSGGYSTDTQYF,TGCAGTGCTAGCCCTAGCGGGGGGTATAGCACAGATACGCAGTATTTT
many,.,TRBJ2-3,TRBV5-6,CASSLGPDPSTDTQYF,TGTGCCAGCAGCTTAGGACCGGACCCTAGCACAGATACGCAGTATTTT
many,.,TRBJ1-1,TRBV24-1,CATSGGGQNTEAFF,TGTGCCACCAGTGGCGGAGGACAGAACACTGAAGCTTTCTTT
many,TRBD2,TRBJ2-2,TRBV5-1,CASSLSPGTSTGELFF,TGCGCCAGCAGCTTATCGCCGGGGACTAGCACCGGGGAGCTGTTTTTT
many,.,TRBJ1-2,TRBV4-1,CASSQEDGGIRDYGYTF,TGCGCCAGCAGCCAAGAAGATGGGGGGATTCGTGACTATGGCTACACCTTC
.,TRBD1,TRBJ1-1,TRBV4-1,CASSSGTGGGNTEAFF,TGTGCCAGCAGTTCCGGGACAGGGGGGGGGAACACTGAAGCTTTCTTT
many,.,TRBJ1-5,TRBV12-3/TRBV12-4,CASSLEGHQPQHF,TGTGCCAGCAGTTTAGAGGGCCATCAGCCCCAGCATTTT
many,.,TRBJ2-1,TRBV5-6,CASSFNRYNEQFF,TGTGCCAGCAGCTTCAACAGGTACAATGAGCAGTTCTTC